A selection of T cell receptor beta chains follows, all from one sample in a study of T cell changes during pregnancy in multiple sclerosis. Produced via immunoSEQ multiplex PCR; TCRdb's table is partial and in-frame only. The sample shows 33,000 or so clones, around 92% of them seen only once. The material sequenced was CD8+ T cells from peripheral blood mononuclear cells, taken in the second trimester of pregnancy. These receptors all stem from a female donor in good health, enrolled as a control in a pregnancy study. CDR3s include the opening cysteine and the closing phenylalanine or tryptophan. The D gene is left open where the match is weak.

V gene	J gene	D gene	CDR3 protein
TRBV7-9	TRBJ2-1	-	CASSLAENEQFF
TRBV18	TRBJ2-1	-	CASSPDWSSYNEQFF
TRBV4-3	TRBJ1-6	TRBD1	CASSQDLSTGESPLHF
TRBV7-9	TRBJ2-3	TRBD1	CASSGTVTSTDTQYF
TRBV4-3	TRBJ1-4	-	CASSQDRGKGGFEKLFF
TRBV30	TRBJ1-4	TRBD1	CAWSSTGVNEKLFF
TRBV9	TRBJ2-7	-	CASSVGTANTYEQYF
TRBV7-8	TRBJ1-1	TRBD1	CASSLGRGGQGDTEAFF
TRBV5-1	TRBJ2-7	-	CASRVDTDRLYEQYF
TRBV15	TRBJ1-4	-	CATLSSRGVREKLFF
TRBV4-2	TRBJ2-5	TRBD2	CASSPGSGGGKETQYF
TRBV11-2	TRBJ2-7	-	CASSRDGLATFYEQYF
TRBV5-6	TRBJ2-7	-	CASSYDSSYEQYF
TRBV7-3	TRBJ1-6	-	CASSAQGNSPLHF
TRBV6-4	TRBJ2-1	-	CASSQRGGSYNEQFF
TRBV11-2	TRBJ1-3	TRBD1	CASSRNRGSSGNTIYF
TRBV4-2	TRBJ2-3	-	CASSSGSDTQYF
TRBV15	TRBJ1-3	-	CATSRESTPEGNTIYF
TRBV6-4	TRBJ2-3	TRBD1	CASSDSQGADTQYF
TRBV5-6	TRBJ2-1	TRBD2	CASSLGLAGGNEQFF
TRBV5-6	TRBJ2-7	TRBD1	CASSWDREGQYF
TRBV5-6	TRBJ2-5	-	CASSIDRQLKETQYF
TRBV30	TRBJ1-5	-	CAWSVNQENQPQHF